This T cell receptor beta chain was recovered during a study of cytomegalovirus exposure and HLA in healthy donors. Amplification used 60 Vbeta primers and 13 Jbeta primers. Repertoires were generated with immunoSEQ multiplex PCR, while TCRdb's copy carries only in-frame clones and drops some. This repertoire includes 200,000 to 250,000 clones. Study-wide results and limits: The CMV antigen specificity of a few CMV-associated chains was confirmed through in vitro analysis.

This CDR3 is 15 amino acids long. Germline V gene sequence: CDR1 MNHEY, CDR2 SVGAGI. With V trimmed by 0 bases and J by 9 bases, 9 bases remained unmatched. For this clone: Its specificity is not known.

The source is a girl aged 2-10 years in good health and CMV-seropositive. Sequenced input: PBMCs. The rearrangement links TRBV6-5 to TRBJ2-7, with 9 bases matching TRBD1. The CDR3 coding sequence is TGTGCCAGCAGTTACTCCGGACAGGGGACCTATGCGCAGTACTTC. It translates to CASSYSGQGTYAQYF.